This T cell receptor beta chain was sequenced during a study of blood T cell repertoires in COVID-19 (dated by TCRdb to the early 2020s). For the wider study: Samples from collaborators originated in the United States, Italy and Spain and spanned both the acute and convalescent phases of COVID-19. The material from the prospective study consisted of cDNA or gDNA derived from T cells, B-cell-depleted T cells, or PBMCs. The sample metadata nearly always contained a de-identified subject ID, COVID-19 status, age in years and sex. Where HLA class I and class II types were available, the types were taken from metadata supplied by the sample provider, not from assay-based typing. A freely available public database, intended as a resource for researchers studying the immune response to SARS-CoV-2, is where the repertoires were released. The samples were drawn from the first 160 participants of the ongoing ImmuneRACE study and from 950 to 1,500 subjects provided by 6 global collaborators. The dataset comprised deeply sampled blood TCRbeta repertoires from subjects exposed to, actively infected with, or recovered from COVID-19.

On this clone: The specificity of this receptor is unknown. No much larger clone exists at a distance of one base, and base qualities are not known.

Enrolling through a virtual design, the prospective study's participants ranged in age from roughly 18 to 89 years and lived across some 22 United States geographic areas. In the prospective study, participants were assigned to cohorts based on the clinical history participants reported in a screening survey and a study questionnaire. A participant counted as exposed if, within 2 weeks of entering the study, that participant had been in contact with someone who had a PCR-confirmed or clinician-diagnosed COVID-19 case. In the prospective study, whole blood, serum and a nasopharyngeal or oropharyngeal swab were collected from each participant by mobile phlebotomists. Additional blood draws and questionnaires over an approximately two-month period could optionally be provided by prospective study participants. Prospective study blood samples were shipped either frozen or at room temperature before DNA extraction.

The immunoSEQ Assay, a bias-controlled multiplex PCR, was used to amplify TCRbeta CDR3 regions from genomic DNA. Under the source paper's analysis protocol: Within the assay, amplification of reference gene primers was used to estimate how many nucleated cells each sample contained. To quantify the absolute abundance of each unique TCRbeta CDR3 rearrangement, sequence reads were collapsed and filtered. For each sample, productive Simpson clonality was calculated as the square root of Simpson's diversity index across productive rearrangements. TCRdb holds this immuneACCESS table with in-frame rearrangements only. Some clones are missing; in checked studies, unresolved V genes explain under half, and the rest has no known cause. V and J calls and clone size are those listed in that table; D and trimming were worked out from the DNA. For this sample there are 200,000 to 250,000 clones; nearly 90% appear just once. More than 13% of the sample rests with the top ten.

V drops 2 bases and J drops 2 bases, leaving 11 bases in between. From a lookup of the germline V gene, CDR1 and CDR2 are MNHEY and SVGEGT. The CDR3 measures 15 amino acids from cysteine to phenylalanine. The only DNA kept is the CDR3, 45 bases in frame from the first base. Overall study outcomes, separate from this receptor: The quantity of clinical and demographic metadata differed by source and by participant and was supplied without curation.

The clonotype comes from a man under 40 who had been exposed to COVID-19. Sequenced sample: PBMCs or T cells enriched from blood (not recorded which). The chain was built from TRBV6-2 or TRBV6-3 and TRBJ2-3; a tentative D call is TRBD1 (5 bases match). The CDR3 protein: CASSYLTVPTDTQYF. The DNA is TGTGCCAGCAGTTACCTGACAGTCCCCACAGATACGCAGTATTTT.